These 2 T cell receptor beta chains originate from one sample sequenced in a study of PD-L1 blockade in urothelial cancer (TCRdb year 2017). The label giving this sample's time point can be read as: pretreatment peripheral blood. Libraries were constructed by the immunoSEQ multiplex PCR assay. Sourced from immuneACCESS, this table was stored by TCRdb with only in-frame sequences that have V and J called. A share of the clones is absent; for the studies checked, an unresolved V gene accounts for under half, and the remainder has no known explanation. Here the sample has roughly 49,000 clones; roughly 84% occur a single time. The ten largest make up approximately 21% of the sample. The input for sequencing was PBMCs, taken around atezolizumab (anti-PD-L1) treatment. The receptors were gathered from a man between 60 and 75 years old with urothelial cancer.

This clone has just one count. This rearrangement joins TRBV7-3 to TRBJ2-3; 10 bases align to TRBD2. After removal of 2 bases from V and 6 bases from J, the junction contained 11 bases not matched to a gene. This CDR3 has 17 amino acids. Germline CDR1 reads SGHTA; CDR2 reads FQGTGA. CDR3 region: CASSLALAGAPGDTQYF. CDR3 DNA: TGTGCCAGCAGCTTAGCGCTAGCGGGGGCCCCCGGGGATACGCAGTATTTT.

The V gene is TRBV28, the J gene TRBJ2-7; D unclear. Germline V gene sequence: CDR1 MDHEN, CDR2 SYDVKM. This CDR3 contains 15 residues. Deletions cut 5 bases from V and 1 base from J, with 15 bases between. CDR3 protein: CASSPPWASSYEQYF. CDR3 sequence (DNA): TGTGCCAGCAGTCCTCCATGGGCATCTTCCTACGAGCAGTACTTC.